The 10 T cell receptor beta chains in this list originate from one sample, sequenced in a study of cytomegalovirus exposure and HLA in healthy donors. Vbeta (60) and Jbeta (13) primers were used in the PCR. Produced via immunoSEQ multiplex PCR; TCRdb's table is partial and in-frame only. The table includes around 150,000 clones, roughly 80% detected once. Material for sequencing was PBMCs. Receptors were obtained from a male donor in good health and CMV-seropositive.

The CDR3 nucleotides are TGTGCCAGCAGTCCCGCTTCTGGACAGGGAGACTATGGCTACACCTTC. This gives the protein CASSPASGQGDYGYTF. This chain connects TRBV28 to TRBJ1-2, with 8 bases lining up with TRBD1. The CDR3 spans 16 residues. CDR1 MDHEN and CDR2 SYDVKM come from the germline V gene. Trimming cost V 5 bases and J 3 bases; bases outside gene matches: 11.

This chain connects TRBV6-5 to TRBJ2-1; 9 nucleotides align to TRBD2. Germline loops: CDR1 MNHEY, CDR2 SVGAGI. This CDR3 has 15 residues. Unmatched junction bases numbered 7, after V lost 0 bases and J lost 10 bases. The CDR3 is CASSYSRGGAQEQFF. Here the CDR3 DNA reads TGTGCCAGCAGTTACTCCCGCGGGGGGGCACAAGAGCAGTTCTTC.

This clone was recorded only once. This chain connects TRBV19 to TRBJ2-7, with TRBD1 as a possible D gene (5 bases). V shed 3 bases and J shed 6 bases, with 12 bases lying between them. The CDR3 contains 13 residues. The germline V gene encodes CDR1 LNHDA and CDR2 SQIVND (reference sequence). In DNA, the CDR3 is TGTGCCAGTAGTATGTCGGATGGGGCCGAGCAGTACTTC. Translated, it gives CASSMSDGAEQYF.

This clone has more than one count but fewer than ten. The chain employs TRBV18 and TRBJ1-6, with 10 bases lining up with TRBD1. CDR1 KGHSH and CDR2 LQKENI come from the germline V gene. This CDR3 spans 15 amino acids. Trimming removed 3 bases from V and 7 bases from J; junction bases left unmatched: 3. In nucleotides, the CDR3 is TGTGCCAGCTCACCGGGACAGGGGTACAATTCACCCCTCCACTTT. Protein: CASSPGQGYNSPLHF.

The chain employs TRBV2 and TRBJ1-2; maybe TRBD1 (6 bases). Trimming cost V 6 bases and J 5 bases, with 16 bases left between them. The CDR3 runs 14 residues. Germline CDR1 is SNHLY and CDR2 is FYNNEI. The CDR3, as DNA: TGTGCCAGCAGCATTGACGAAGGGGGATATGGCTACACCTTC. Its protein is CASSIDEGGYGYTF.

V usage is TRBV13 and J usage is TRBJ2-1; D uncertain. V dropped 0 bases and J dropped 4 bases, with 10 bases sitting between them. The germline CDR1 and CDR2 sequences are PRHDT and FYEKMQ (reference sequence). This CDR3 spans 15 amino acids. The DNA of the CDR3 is TGTGCCAGCAGCTTAGGGCAGGCCGAATACAATGAGCAGTTCTTC. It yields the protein CASSLGQAEYNEQFF.

The CDR3 loop is CASSQGDRADEQFF. The CDR3 nucleotides are TGCGCCAGCAGCCAAGGAGACAGGGCCGATGAGCAGTTCTTC. The chain joins TRBV4-1 to TRBJ2-1; 7 positions match TRBD1. The CDR3 is 14 residues long. The germline V gene has CDR1 MGHRA and CDR2 YSYEKL. Losses at the gene ends were 1 base for V and 8 bases for J; bases not matched to a gene: 5.

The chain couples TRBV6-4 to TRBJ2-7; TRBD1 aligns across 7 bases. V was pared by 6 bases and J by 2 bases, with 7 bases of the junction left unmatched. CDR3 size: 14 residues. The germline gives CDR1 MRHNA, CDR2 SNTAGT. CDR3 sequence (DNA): TGTGCCAGCAGATCAGAGACAGGGACCTACGAGCAGTACTTC. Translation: CASRSETGTYEQYF.

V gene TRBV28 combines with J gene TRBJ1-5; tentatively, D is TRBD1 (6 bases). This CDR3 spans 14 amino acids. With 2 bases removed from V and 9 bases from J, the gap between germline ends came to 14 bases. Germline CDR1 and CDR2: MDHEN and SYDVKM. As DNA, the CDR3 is TGTGCCAGCAGTTTACAGGACAGCGACGGGCCCCAGCATTTT. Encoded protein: CASSLQDSDGPQHF.

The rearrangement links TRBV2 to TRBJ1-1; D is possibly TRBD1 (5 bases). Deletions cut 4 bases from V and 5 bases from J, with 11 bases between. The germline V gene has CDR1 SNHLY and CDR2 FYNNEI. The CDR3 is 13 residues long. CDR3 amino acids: CASSGARGTEAFF. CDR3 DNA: TGTGCCAGCAGTGGCGCCCGGGGGACTGAAGCTTTCTTT.